The clone carrying this T cell receptor (beta chain) is a singleton in its sample. Its target is unknown. TCRdb's table, derived via immunoSEQ multiplex PCR, lists solely in-frame clones and lacks some. The sample holds about 32,000 clones, 83% seen once. The data stem from a study of T cells in narcolepsy. This CDR3 is 16 amino acids long. V trimming: 1 base; J trimming: 1 base; junction bases outside the gene matches: 5. Germline values: CDR1 MNHNS, CDR2 SASEGT. Study-wide results and limits: HCRT-specific and TRIB2-specific autoreactive clonotypes appeared among same-patient CSF and blood CD4+ clonotypes. No autoreactive T cell clone sequences appeared in some memory CD4+ repertoires. Reportedly, autoreactive clonotypes were serially detected in patients' blood but not controls'.

This chain links TRBV6-1 with TRBJ2-3, with 7 bases identical to TRBD2. Material for sequencing was memory (CD45RA-) CD4+ T cells from blood. The clonotype comes from a human donor in good health. The DNA for the CDR3 is TGTGCCAGCAGTGAAGATAAGCGGGGCGGCACAGATACGCAGTATTTT. It translates to CASSEDKRGGTDTQYF.